This record looks at one T cell receptor (beta chain) sequence and its context. Its antigen is not identified. PCR used 60 Vbeta primers and 13 Jbeta primers. Original methodology: In a later analysis, of 70 million to 85 million unique beta chains, about 12 million appeared in at least two donors. The data were produced by immunoSEQ multiplex PCR, yet TCRdb's version contains in-frame clones alone and is incomplete. V, J and clone size are those of that table, while D and trimming were read from the DNA. The table lists roughly 150,000 clones, just under 70% of them singletons. This specimen comes from a study of cytomegalovirus exposure and HLA in healthy donors. General study points: Sequencing likely generated an artifact that appeared as a cluster of highly shared sequence variants. After further analysis at a later stage, under 20,000 TCR beta sequences were associated with HLA alleles at 0.05 false discovery rate. Many donors carried some public TCRs, although rarity characterized most TCR sequences.

V was shortened by 11 bases and J by 4 bases, with 23 bases between the two germline ends. CDR1 is ENHRY, CDR2 SYGVKD, per germline. The CDR3 spans 15 residues. Sequencing was performed on PBMCs. The J gene is TRBJ1-2, the V gene TRBV10-3, with D perhaps matching TRBD1 (6 bases). This receptor was obtained from a man aged 55 to 70 in good health and CMV-seronegative. As DNA, the CDR3 is TGTGCCGCCAGGGGAAGACAGGAACCTGGCTATGGCTACACCTTC. Its protein product is CAARGRQEPGYGYTF.